The 2 T cell receptor beta chains in this list originate from one sample, sequenced in a study of blood T cell repertoires in COVID-19 (dated by TCRdb to 2018 to 2020). Libraries were made using the immunoSEQ multiplex PCR assay. This is the immuneACCESS table as TCRdb keeps it, with only in-frame sequences that have V and J called. A part of the clones is gone; compared with another copy, unresolved V genes explain less than half, and the rest is unexplained. This sample gives a few hundred thousand clones in total; about 87% of them show up just once. The ten top clones hold about 3% of the sample. Sequencing was performed on PBMCs or T cells enriched from blood (not recorded which). The receptors here all came from a woman between 45 and 60 years old who had recovered from COVID-19.

The V call is TRBV7-3, the J call TRBJ2-3; 8 nucleotides line up with TRBD2. Losses at the gene ends were 2 bases for V and 5 bases for J; bases not matched to a gene: 15. The CDR3 spans 18 residues. CDR1 and CDR2 from the germline V gene are SGHTA and FQGTGA. The CDR3 DNA is TGTGCCAGCAGCTTATCTTATGACTCCAGCGGGAGAGGAGATACGCAGTATTTT. Translating it yields CASSLSYDSSGRGDTQYF.

The chain combines TRBV19 with TRBJ1-2; a possible D gene is TRBD1 (6 bases). Trimming removed 5 bases at V and 11 bases at J, with 18 bases between. The germline V gene encodes CDR1 LNHDA and CDR2 SQIVND (reference sequence). The length of the CDR3 is 13 residues. The CDR3: CASSVTGAFSYTF. The CDR3 DNA is TGTGCCAGTAGTGTGACAGGAGCTTTTTCTTACACCTTC.